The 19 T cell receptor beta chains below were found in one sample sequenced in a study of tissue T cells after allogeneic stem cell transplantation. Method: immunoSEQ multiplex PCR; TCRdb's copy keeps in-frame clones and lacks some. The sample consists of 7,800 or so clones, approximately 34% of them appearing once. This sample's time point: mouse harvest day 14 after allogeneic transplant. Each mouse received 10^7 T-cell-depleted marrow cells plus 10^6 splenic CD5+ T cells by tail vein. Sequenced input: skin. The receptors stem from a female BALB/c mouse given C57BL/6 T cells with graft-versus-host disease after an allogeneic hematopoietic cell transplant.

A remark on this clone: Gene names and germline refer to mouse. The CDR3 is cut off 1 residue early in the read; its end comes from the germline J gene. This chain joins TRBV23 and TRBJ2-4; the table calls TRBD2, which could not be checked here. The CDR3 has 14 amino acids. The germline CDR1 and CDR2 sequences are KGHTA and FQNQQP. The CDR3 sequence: CSSSADWGGNTLYF. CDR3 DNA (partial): TGCTCCAGCAGTGCCGACTGGGGAGGGAACACCTTGTAC.

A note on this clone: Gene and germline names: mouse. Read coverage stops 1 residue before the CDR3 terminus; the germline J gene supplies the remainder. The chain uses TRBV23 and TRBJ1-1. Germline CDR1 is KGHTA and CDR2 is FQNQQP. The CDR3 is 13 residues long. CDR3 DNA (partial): TGCTCCAGCAGTCAGAGGGGCAGGTCAGAAGTCTTC. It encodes CSSSQRGRSEVF. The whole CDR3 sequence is CSSSQRGRSEVFF.

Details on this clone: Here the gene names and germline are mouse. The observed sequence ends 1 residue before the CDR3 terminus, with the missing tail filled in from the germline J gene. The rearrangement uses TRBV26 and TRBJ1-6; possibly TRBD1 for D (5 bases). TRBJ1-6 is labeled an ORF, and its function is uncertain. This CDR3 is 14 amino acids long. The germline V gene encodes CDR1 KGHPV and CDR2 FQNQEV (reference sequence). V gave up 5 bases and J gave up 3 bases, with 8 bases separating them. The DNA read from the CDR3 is TGTGCCAGCAGTTGGGACGGCTATAATTCGCCCCTCTAC. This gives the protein CASSWDGYNSPLY. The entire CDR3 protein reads CASSWDGYNSPLYF.

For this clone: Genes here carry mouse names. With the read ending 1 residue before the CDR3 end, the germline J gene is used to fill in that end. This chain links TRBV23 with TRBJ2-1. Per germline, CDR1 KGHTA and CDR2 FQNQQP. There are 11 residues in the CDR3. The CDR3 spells CSSSQFAEQFF. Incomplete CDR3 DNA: TGCTCCAGCAGTCAATTTGCTGAGCAGTTC.

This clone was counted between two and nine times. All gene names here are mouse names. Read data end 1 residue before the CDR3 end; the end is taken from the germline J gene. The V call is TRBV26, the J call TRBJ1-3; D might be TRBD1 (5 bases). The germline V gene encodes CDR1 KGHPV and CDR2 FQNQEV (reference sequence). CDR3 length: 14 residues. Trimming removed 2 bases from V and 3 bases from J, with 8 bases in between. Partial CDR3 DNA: TGTGCCAGCAGTCTGGGGGGGGATGGAAATACGCTCTAT. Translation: CASSLGGDGNTLY. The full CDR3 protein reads CASSLGGDGNTLYF.

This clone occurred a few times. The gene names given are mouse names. The part of the CDR3 DNA that was read is TGTGCCAGCAGTCTGGTTTGGGCTGAGCAGTTC. Translated: CASSLVWAEQF. The complete CDR3 protein is CASSLVWAEQFF. The chain uses TRBV26 and TRBJ2-1; no definite D call. With the read ending 1 residue before the CDR3 end, the germline J gene is used to fill in that end. This CDR3 spans 12 amino acids. V gave up 2 bases and J gave up 7 bases, with 6 bases separating them. Germline-derived CDR1 and CDR2 are KGHPV and FQNQEV (reference sequence).

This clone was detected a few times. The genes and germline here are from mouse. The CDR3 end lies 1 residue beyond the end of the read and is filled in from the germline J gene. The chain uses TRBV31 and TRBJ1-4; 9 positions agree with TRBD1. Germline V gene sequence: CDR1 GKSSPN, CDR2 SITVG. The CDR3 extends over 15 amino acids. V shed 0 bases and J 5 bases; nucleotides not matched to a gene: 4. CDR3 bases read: TGTGCCTGGAGTCTAGCCGGACAGGGGAACGAAAGATTATTT. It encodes CAWSLAGQGNERLF. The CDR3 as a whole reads CAWSLAGQGNERLFF.

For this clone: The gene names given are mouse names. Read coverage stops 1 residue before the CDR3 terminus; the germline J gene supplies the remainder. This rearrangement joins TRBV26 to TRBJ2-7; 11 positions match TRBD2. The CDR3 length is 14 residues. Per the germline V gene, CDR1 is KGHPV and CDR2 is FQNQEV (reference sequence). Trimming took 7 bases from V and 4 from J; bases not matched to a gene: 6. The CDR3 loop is CASTRDWGKYEQYF. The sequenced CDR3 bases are TGTGCCAGCACCCGGGACTGGGGGAAGTATGAACAGTAC.

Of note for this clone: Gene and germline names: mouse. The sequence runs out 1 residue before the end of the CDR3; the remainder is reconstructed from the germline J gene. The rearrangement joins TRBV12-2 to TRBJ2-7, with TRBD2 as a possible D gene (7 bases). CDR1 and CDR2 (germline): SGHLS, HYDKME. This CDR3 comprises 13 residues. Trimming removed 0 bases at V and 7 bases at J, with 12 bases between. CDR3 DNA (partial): TGTGCCAGCTCTCTCGAGGGGGGCGGAGAACAGTAC. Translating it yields CASSLEGGGEQY. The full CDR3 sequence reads CASSLEGGGEQYF.

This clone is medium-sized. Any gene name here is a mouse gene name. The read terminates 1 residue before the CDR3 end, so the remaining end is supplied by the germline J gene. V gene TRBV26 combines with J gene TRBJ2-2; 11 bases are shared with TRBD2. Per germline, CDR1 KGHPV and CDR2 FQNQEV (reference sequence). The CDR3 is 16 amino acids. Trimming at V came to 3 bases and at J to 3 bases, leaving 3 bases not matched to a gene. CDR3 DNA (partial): TGTGCCAGCAGTCTTCCGGGACTGGGGGACACCGGGCAGCTCTAC. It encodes CASSLPGLGDTGQLY. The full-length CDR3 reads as CASSLPGLGDTGQLYF.

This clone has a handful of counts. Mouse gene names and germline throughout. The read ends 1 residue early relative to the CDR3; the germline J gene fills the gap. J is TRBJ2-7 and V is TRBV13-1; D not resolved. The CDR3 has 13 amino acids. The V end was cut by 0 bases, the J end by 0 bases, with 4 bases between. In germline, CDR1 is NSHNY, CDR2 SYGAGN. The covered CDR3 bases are TGTGCCAGCAGTGATGCCAGCTCCTATGAACAGTAC. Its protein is CASSDASSYEQY. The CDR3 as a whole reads CASSDASSYEQYF.

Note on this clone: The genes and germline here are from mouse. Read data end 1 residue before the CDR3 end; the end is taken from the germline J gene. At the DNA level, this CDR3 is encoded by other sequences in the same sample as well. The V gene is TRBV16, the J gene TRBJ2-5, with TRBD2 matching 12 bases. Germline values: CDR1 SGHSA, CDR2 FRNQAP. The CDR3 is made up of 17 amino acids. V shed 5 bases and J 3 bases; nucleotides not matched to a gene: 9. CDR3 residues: CASSTRLGGHRQDTQYF. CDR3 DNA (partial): TGTGCAAGCAGCACCCGACTGGGGGGGCACAGGCAAGACACCCAGTAC.

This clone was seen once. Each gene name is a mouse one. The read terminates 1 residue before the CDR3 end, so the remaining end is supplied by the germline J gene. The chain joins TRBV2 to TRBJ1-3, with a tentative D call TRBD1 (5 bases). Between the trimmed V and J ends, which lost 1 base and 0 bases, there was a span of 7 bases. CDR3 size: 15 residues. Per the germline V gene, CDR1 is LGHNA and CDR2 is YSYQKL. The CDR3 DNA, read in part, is TGTGCCAGCAGCCAAGGGGGGGGTTCTGGAAATACGCTCTAT. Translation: CASSQGGGSGNTLY. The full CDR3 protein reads CASSQGGGSGNTLYF.

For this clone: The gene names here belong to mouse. CDR3 sequence: CASSLSKGTGGFEQYF. The sequenced part of the CDR3 DNA is TGTGCCAGCAGTCTGTCGAAGGGGACAGGGGGTTTTGAACAGTAC. The chain couples TRBV26 to TRBJ2-7, with 11 bases aligning to TRBD1. The CDR3 end is not reached by the read, which stops 1 residue before it; the germline J gene fills it in. The CDR3 is 16 amino acids. V lost 0 bases to trimming and J lost 6 bases; unmatched junction nucleotides: 7. Germline CDR1 and CDR2: KGHPV and FQNQEV (reference sequence).

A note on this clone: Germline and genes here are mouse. The sequenced part of the CDR3 DNA is TGCTCCAGCAGTCAAAGGCAGAGTGCAGAAACGCTGTAT. Translating it yields CSSSQRQSAETLY. The whole CDR3 sequence is CSSSQRQSAETLYF. The chain links TRBV23 to TRBJ2-3. Read coverage stops 1 residue before the CDR3 terminus; the germline J gene supplies the remainder. Germline V lookup: CDR1 KGHTA, CDR2 FQNQQP. This CDR3 comprises 14 residues.

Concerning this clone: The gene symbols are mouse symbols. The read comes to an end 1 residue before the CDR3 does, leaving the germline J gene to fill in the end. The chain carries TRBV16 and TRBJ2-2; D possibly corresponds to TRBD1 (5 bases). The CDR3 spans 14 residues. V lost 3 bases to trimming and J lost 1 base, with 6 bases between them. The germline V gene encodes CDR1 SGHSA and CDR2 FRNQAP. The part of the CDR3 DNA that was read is TGTGCAAGCAGCTTGGACAAAAACACCGGGCAGCTCTAC. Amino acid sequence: CASSLDKNTGQLY. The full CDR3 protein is CASSLDKNTGQLYF.

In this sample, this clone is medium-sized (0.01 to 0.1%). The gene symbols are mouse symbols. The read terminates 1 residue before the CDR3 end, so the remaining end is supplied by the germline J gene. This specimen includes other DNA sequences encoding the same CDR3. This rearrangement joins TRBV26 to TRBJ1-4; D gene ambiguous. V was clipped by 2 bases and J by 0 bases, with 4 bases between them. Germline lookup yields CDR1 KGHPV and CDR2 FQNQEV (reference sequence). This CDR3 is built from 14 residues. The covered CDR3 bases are TGTGCCAGCAGTCTGACAGTTTCCAACGAAAGATTATTT. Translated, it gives CASSLTVSNERLF. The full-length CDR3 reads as CASSLTVSNERLFF.

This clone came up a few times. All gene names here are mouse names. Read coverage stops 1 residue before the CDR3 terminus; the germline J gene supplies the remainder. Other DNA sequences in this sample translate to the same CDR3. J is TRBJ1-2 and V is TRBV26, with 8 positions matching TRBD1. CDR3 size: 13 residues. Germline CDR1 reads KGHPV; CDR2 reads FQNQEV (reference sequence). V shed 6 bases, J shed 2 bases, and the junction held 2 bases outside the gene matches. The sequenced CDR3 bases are TGTGCCAGCAGCCGACAGGGGAACTCCGACTACACC. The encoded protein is CASSRQGNSDYT. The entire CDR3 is CASSRQGNSDYTF.

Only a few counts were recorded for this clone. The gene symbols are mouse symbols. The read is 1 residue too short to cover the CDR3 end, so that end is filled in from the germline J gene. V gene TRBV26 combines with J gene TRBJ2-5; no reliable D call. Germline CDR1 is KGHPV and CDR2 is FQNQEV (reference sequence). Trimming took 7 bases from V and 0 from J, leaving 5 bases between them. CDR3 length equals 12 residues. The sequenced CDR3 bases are TGTGCCAGCACAATTAACCAAGACACCCAGTAC. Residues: CASTINQDTQY. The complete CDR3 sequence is CASTINQDTQYF. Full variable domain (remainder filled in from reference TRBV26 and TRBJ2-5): NSKVIQTPRYLVKGQGQKAKMRCIPEKGHPVVFWYQQNKNNEFKFLINFQNQEVLQQIDMTEKRFSAECPSNSPCSLEIQSSEAGDSALYLCASTINQDTQYFGPGTRLLVL.